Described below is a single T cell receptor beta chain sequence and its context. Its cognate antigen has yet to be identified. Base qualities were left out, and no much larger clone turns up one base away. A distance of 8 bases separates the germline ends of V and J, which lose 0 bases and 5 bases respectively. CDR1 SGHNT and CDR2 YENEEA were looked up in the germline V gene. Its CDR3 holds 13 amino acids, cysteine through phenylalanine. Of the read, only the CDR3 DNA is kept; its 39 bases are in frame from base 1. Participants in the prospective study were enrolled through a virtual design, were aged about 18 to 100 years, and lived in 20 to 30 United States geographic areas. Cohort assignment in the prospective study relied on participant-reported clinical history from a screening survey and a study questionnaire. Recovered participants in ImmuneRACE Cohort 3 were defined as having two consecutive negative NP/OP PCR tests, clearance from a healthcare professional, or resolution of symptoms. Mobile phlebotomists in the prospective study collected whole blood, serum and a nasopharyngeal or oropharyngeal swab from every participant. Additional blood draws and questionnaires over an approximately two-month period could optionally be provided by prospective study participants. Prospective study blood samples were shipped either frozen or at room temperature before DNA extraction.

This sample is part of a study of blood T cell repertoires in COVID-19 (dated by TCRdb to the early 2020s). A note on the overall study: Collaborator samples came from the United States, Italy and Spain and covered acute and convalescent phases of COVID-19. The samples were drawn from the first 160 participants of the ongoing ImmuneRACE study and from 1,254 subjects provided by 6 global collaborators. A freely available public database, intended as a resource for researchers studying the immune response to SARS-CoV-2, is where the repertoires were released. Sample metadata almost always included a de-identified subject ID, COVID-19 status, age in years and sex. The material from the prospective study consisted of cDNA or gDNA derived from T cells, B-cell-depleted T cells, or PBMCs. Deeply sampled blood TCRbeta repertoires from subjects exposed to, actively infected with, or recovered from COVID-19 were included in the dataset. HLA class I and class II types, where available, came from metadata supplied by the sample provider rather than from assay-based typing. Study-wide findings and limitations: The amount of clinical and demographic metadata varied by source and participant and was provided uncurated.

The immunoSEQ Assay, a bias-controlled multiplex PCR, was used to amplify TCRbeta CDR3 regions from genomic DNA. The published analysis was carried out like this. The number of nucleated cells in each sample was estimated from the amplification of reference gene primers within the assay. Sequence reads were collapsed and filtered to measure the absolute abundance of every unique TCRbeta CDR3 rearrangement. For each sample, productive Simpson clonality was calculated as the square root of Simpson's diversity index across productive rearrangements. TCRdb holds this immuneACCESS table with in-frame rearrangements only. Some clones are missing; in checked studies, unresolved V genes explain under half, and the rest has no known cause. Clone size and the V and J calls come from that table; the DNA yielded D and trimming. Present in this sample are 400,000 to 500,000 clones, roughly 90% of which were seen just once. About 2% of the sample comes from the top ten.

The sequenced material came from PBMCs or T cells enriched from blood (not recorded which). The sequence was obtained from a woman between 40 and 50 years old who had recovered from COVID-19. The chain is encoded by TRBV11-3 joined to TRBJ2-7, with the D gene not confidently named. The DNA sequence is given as TGTGCCAGCAGCTTAGACGAGTTACACGAGCAGTACTTC. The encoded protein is CASSLDELHEQYF.